This T cell receptor (beta chain) originates from a study of cytomegalovirus exposure and HLA in healthy donors. The donors were members of the approximately 120-subject validation cohort (separate from the approximately 670-subject first cohort). Note on this clone: Its antigen is not identified.

Produced via immunoSEQ multiplex PCR; TCRdb's table is partial and in-frame only. The repertoire holds roughly 150,000 clones, with over 85% as singletons. Findings and caveats of the study: A list of around 160 TCR beta chains associated with cytomegalovirus was given.

The germline V and J ends were trimmed by 10 bases and 5 bases, with 15 bases remaining between them. This CDR3 contains 13 residues. CDR1 is SEHNR, CDR2 FQNEAQ, per germline (reference sequence). The clonotype was recovered from a man between 18 and 35 years old in good health and CMV-seropositive. Sequencing was done on a sample of PBMCs. The J gene is TRBJ2-1, the V gene TRBV7-9, with TRBD2 as a possible D gene (5 bases). CDR3 residues: CAITPDSDNEQFF. The CDR3 DNA follows: TGTGCCATCACCCCGGACTCGGACAATGAGCAGTTCTTC.